Here is one T cell receptor (beta chain) with its context. These data come from a study of blood T cell repertoires in COVID-19. Generated by immunoSEQ multiplex PCR, the TCRdb table keeps only in-frame clones and is missing some. The table includes roughly 92,000 clones, around 87% detected once. The germline CDR1 and CDR2 sequences are MDHEN and SYDVKM. V lost 6 bases and J lost 9; bases outside the gene matches: 12. The length of the CDR3 is 15 residues. Sequencing was done on a sample of peripheral blood. The receptor's source is a woman aged 80 or over with active or convalescent COVID-19. The chain couples TRBV28 to TRBJ1-5; 9 bases map to TRBD1. For the CDR3, the DNA is TGTGCCAGCAGGATTGTGAGACAGGGGGGAGGGCCCCAGCATTTT. Its protein product is CASRIVRQGGGPQHF.